One sample yielded the 3 T cell receptor beta chains listed below, sequenced in a study of graft-versus-host responses after intestinal transplantation (dated by TCRdb to about 2021). The receptor library was made with the immunoSEQ multiplex PCR assay. TCRdb took over this immuneACCESS table, retaining in-frame rearrangements with V and J assigned. Such tables are incomplete; in checked studies, under half of the missing clones stem from an unresolved V gene, and the remainder is unexplained. This sample comprises about 19,000 clones, more than 80% of them detected only once. 1.5% to 2.5% of the sample is in the top ten clones. Sequenced here: PBMCs, sampled more than 350 days after transplant. The receptors were gathered from a human patient who received an intestinal transplant, so some T cells may come from the graft donor.

V gene TRBV4-2 combines with J gene TRBJ2-2; 11 bases are shared with TRBD2. Germline-derived CDR1 and CDR2 are LGHNA and YNFKEQ. The J segment lost 4 bases and the V segment lost 3 bases, leaving 7 bases of the junction unmatched. The CDR3 spans 17 residues. CDR3 in amino acids: CASSHFGTSGSTGELFF. In nucleotides, the CDR3 is TGTGCCAGCAGCCACTTTGGGACTAGCGGATCCACCGGGGAGCTGTTTTTT.

The chain is built from TRBV7-9 and TRBJ1-1, with D unclear. This CDR3 contains 14 residues. V was shortened by 6 bases and J by 0 bases, with 11 bases between the two germline ends. Germline CDR1 and CDR2: SEHNR and FQNEAQ (reference sequence). The CDR3 DNA sequence: TGTGCCAGCAGACCAGGCTTAATGAACACTGAAGCTTTCTTT. Its protein product is CASRPGLMNTEAFF.

This chain joins TRBV30 and TRBJ2-2; TRBD1 is a possible D gene (6 bases). This CDR3 has 14 amino acids. V was clipped by 7 bases and J by 3 bases, with 15 bases between them. Per the germline V gene, CDR1 is GTSNPN and CDR2 is SVGIG (reference sequence). CDR3 coding DNA: TGTGCCTCTCACGAGACAGGTGACACCGGGGAGCTGTTTTTT. Its translation is CASHETGDTGELFF.